The entry below describes one T cell receptor beta chain. In the original analysis: Researchers report that nucleated cell counts were estimated from reference gene primer amplification. This table comes from immunoSEQ multiplex PCR, and its TCRdb copy is limited to in-frame clones, with some not included. Clonal size and the V and J genes are those of that table, whereas D and trimming came from the DNA. The sample records more than 300,000 clones, 88% being singletons. Two negative PCRs, clearance, or symptom resolution were required of recovered Cohort 3 donors. The sample belongs to a study of blood T cell repertoires in COVID-19. CDR3 length equals 16 residues. V shed 2 bases, J shed 5 bases, and the junction held 4 bases outside the gene matches. Germline-derived CDR1 and CDR2 are KGHSH and LQKENI.

The gene calls are TRBV18 and TRBJ2-2; TRBD2 agrees at 11 bases. The specimen was PBMCs or T cells enriched from blood (not recorded which). This receptor was identified in a woman aged 18-29 years who had recovered from COVID-19. CDR3 bases: TGTGCCAGCTCACCAAAGACTAGCGGGGTAACCGGGGAGCTGTTTTTT. This translates into CASSPKTSGVTGELFF.